A selection of T cell receptor beta chains follows, all from one sample in a study of shared clonotypes between healthy human individuals. The protocol was immunoSEQ multiplex PCR, while the TCRdb copy is restricted to in-frame clones and leaves out a portion. In the table there are over 2,000,000 clones, roughly 95% of which are singletons. Sequenced input: naive CD8+ T cells from PBMCs. These TCRs come from a man aged 18 to 30 in good health. Some clones in this sample may be carry-over from other donors' samples. Each CDR3 is given with its conserved first and last residue. Fields, in order: clone size, J gene, D gene, V gene, CDR3 DNA, CDR3 protein. D genes are given only for firm matches. Size is stated for part of the rows, as once, few or many counts, or as a class when the clone is expanded.

clone_size: .; j_call: TRBJ2-7; d_call: .; v_call: TRBV27; cdr3_nt: TGTGCCAGCAGTGCCGGGGCCGGGGCCACCTACGAGCAGTACTTC; cdr3_aa: CASSAGAGATYEQYF
clone_size: once; j_call: TRBJ1-1; d_call: TRBD1; v_call: TRBV7-9; cdr3_nt: TGTGCCAGCGGACAGGGACCGAACACTGAAGCTTTCTTT; cdr3_aa: CASGQGPNTEAFF
clone_size: once; j_call: TRBJ1-5; d_call: .; v_call: TRBV27; cdr3_nt: TGTGCCAGCAGTTTTGTGGGAGGGAACAATCAGCCCCAGCATTTT; cdr3_aa: CASSFVGGNNQPQHF
clone_size: once; j_call: TRBJ2-7; d_call: .; v_call: TRBV5-6; cdr3_nt: TGTGCCAGCAGCTTGGGACTAGATTCGGAGTTC; cdr3_aa: CASSLGLDSEF
clone_size: .; j_call: TRBJ2-7; d_call: .; v_call: TRBV7-9; cdr3_nt: TGTGCCAGCAGCTTTGACTCAGCCCATTACGAGCAGTACTTC; cdr3_aa: CASSFDSAHYEQYF
clone_size: .; j_call: TRBJ2-7; d_call: TRBD2; v_call: TRBV7-8; cdr3_nt: TGTGCCAGCAGCTCGAGGACTAGCGGGAGTTGGTACGAGCAGTACTTC; cdr3_aa: CASSSRTSGSWYEQYF
clone_size: .; j_call: TRBJ2-6; d_call: TRBD2; v_call: TRBV27; cdr3_nt: TGTGCCAGCAGTTTAATGGGACTAGCGGGAGGGTCCGCTGGGGCCAACGTCCTGACTTTC; cdr3_aa: CASSLMGLAGGSAGANVLTF
clone_size: .; j_call: TRBJ2-1; d_call: .; v_call: TRBV13; cdr3_nt: TGTGCCAGCAGCAGTGGGACGATTGAGCAGTTCTTC; cdr3_aa: CASSSGTIEQFF
clone_size: .; j_call: TRBJ2-5; d_call: TRBD1; v_call: TRBV18; cdr3_nt: TGTGCCAGCTCAATGGGACAGGGGATCCAAGAGACCCAGTACTTC; cdr3_aa: CASSMGQGIQETQYF
clone_size: .; j_call: TRBJ1-5; d_call: .; v_call: TRBV10-3; cdr3_nt: TGTGCCATCAGTGACGGCTATAGCAATCAGCCCCAGCATTTT; cdr3_aa: CAISDGYSNQPQHF
clone_size: .; j_call: TRBJ2-1; d_call: .; v_call: TRBV27; cdr3_nt: TGTGCCAGCAGTTTATCACAGGGCTCCTACAATGAGCAGTTCTTC; cdr3_aa: CASSLSQGSYNEQFF
clone_size: .; j_call: TRBJ1-2; d_call: .; v_call: TRBV6-8; cdr3_nt: TGTGCCAGCAGTCAACTTGGGGGGCAGGATGGCTACACCTTC; cdr3_aa: CASSQLGGQDGYTF
clone_size: once; j_call: TRBJ2-7; d_call: TRBD2; v_call: TRBV5-6; cdr3_nt: TGTGCCAGCAGTTCCGGGACTAGCACCTACGAGCAGTACTTC; cdr3_aa: CASSSGTSTYEQYF
clone_size: .; j_call: TRBJ1-2; d_call: .; v_call: TRBV27; cdr3_nt: TGTGCCAGCAGTTTATCGAGCAGGGACGGCGGCTACACCTTC; cdr3_aa: CASSLSSRDGGYTF
clone_size: .; j_call: TRBJ1-2; d_call: .; v_call: TRBV6-5; cdr3_nt: TGTGCCAGCAGTTACTCGGCAGGCACCTTCTACTATGGCTACACCTTC; cdr3_aa: CASSYSAGTFYYGYTF
clone_size: .; j_call: TRBJ1-1; d_call: .; v_call: TRBV10-2; cdr3_nt: TGCGCCAGCAGCCACGGGGGAGATGAAGCTTTCTTT; cdr3_aa: CASSHGGDEAFF
clone_size: once; j_call: TRBJ2-3; d_call: .; v_call: TRBV30; cdr3_nt: TGTGCCTCCTTCGGGGCTTCCGGTACGCAGTATTTT; cdr3_aa: CASFGASGTQYF
clone_size: .; j_call: TRBJ2-1; d_call: .; v_call: TRBV7-7; cdr3_nt: TGTGCCAGCAGCCACGACAGTTACAATGAGCAGTTCTTC; cdr3_aa: CASSHDSYNEQFF
clone_size: once; j_call: TRBJ1-5; d_call: TRBD1; v_call: TRBV2; cdr3_nt: TGTGCCAGCAGTTCCGGGACAGGGGCTAATCAGCCCCAGCATTTT; cdr3_aa: CASSSGTGANQPQHF
clone_size: once; j_call: TRBJ2-1; d_call: TRBD1; v_call: TRBV27; cdr3_nt: TGTGCCAGCAGTCATACAGACAGGGGGCAGGATGGTGAGCAGTTCTTC; cdr3_aa: CASSHTDRGQDGEQFF
clone_size: .; j_call: TRBJ2-3; d_call: .; v_call: TRBV11-2; cdr3_nt: TGTGCCAGCAGCCCAGCCAGCAGGTATACGCAGTATTTT; cdr3_aa: CASSPASRYTQYF
clone_size: .; j_call: TRBJ1-2; d_call: .; v_call: TRBV2; cdr3_nt: TGTGCCAGCAGTGGTACCGGGCCCGGTGGCTACACCTTC; cdr3_aa: CASSGTGPGGYTF
clone_size: .; j_call: TRBJ1-1; d_call: .; v_call: TRBV19; cdr3_nt: TGTGCCAGTGAAGTAACAGGGAAAATGAACACTGAAGCTTTCTTT; cdr3_aa: CASEVTGKMNTEAFF
clone_size: .; j_call: TRBJ2-3; d_call: TRBD1; v_call: TRBV18; cdr3_nt: TGTGCCAGCTCACCACCTGTACCTGGGGACAGGGCTTCAGATACGCAGTATTTT; cdr3_aa: CASSPPVPGDRASDTQYF
clone_size: .; j_call: TRBJ2-7; d_call: .; v_call: TRBV4-1; cdr3_nt: TGCGCCAGCAGCCCCATCGGACGGGCCTACGAGCAGTACTTC; cdr3_aa: CASSPIGRAYEQYF
clone_size: .; j_call: TRBJ2-1; d_call: TRBD2; v_call: TRBV28; cdr3_nt: TGTGCCAGCAGTTTTTCAGCGGGAGACAATGAGCAGTTCTTC; cdr3_aa: CASSFSAGDNEQFF
clone_size: .; j_call: TRBJ2-5; d_call: .; v_call: TRBV5-1; cdr3_nt: TGCGCCAGCAGCCCTGAGGGGGGTTACCAAGAGACCCAGTACTTC; cdr3_aa: CASSPEGGYQETQYF
clone_size: .; j_call: TRBJ2-7; d_call: .; v_call: TRBV7-2; cdr3_nt: TGTGCCAGCAGCTTAGCTGGGGCGGGCGAGCAGTACTTC; cdr3_aa: CASSLAGAGEQYF
clone_size: .; j_call: TRBJ1-1; d_call: .; v_call: TRBV2; cdr3_nt: TGTGCCAGCAGTGAGGGGGATCTTGAGGCTTTCTTT; cdr3_aa: CASSEGDLEAFF
clone_size: .; j_call: TRBJ1-1; d_call: .; v_call: TRBV27; cdr3_nt: TGTGCCAGCAATCAGGGGATCGACACTGAAGCTTTCTTT; cdr3_aa: CASNQGIDTEAFF
clone_size: .; j_call: TRBJ1-2; d_call: .; v_call: TRBV27; cdr3_nt: TGTGCCAGCAGTTTCGAGGGGTCAGGGGCTTTAAACTATGGCTACACCTTC; cdr3_aa: CASSFEGSGALNYGYTF
clone_size: .; j_call: TRBJ2-3; d_call: .; v_call: TRBV9; cdr3_nt: TGTGCCAGCAGCGTAGGGGGCACACCCTCGGCAGATACGCAGTATTTT; cdr3_aa: CASSVGGTPSADTQYF
clone_size: .; j_call: TRBJ2-7; d_call: .; v_call: TRBV27; cdr3_nt: TGTGCCAGCAGTTTCTTCCCGGGCGGGACCGGCCTCTCCTACGAGCAGTACTTC; cdr3_aa: CASSFFPGGTGLSYEQYF
clone_size: .; j_call: TRBJ1-4; d_call: .; v_call: TRBV11-2; cdr3_nt: TGTGCCAGCAGCGATGGGAAGGGGACCCTACCAACTAATGAAAAACTGTTTTTT; cdr3_aa: CASSDGKGTLPTNEKLFF
clone_size: .; j_call: TRBJ1-3; d_call: TRBD1; v_call: TRBV7-9; cdr3_nt: TGTGCCAGCAGCCCCGGGACAGGCTCTGGAAACACCATATATTTT; cdr3_aa: CASSPGTGSGNTIYF
clone_size: .; j_call: TRBJ2-3; d_call: .; v_call: TRBV27; cdr3_nt: TGTGCCAGCAGTCCGCAACTTACTGGTAGCACAGATACGCAGTATTTT; cdr3_aa: CASSPQLTGSTDTQYF
clone_size: .; j_call: TRBJ2-7; d_call: .; v_call: TRBV14; cdr3_nt: TGTGCCAGCAGCTATAAGAGCTCCTACGAGCAGTACTTC; cdr3_aa: CASSYKSSYEQYF
clone_size: .; j_call: TRBJ2-7; d_call: .; v_call: TRBV6-5; cdr3_nt: TGTGCCAGCAGTTACTCCGGTGGGGAGCAGTACTTC; cdr3_aa: CASSYSGGEQYF
clone_size: .; j_call: TRBJ2-2; d_call: TRBD2; v_call: TRBV19; cdr3_nt: TGTGCCAGTAGTATGGGTCTAGCGGTCAATCCGAACACCGGGGAGCTGTTTTTT; cdr3_aa: CASSMGLAVNPNTGELFF
clone_size: .; j_call: TRBJ2-2; d_call: TRBD2; v_call: TRBV10-3; cdr3_nt: TGTGCCATCAGTGAGTCCGGGGGGGTTCATACCGGGGAGCTGTTTTTT; cdr3_aa: CAISESGGVHTGELFF
clone_size: .; j_call: TRBJ2-5; d_call: TRBD2; v_call: TRBV27; cdr3_nt: TGTGCCAGCAGTCTGGGGACTAGCGGGAGAGAGACCCAGTACTTC; cdr3_aa: CASSLGTSGRETQYF
clone_size: .; j_call: TRBJ2-7; d_call: TRBD2; v_call: TRBV7-6; cdr3_nt: TGTGCCAGCACCATTACTCTAGCGGGGGGCTACGAGCAGTACTTC; cdr3_aa: CASTITLAGGYEQYF